This T cell receptor (beta chain) derives from a study of T cells after yellow fever vaccination. Across the whole study: Any fraction with a low cell number was prepared using SMART-Seq v4 Ultra Low Input. General study points: The study re-detected most primary-vaccination clones after the booster (about 95% CD4, 85% to 90% CD8). Although the secondary response was weaker, it peaked faster, at day 5 versus 15.

For this clonotype: As yet, its antigen is unknown.

Germline CDR1 is MNHNS and CDR2 is SASEGT. Trimming pared 2 bases from V and 6 bases from J, leaving 9 bases between. The CDR3 covers 13 residues. It was through 5'RACE template switching that TCR cDNA was made, with a universal primer site and UMIs added. Each CDR3 protein gets one entry after TCRdb re-called the 5' RACE reads with MiXCR. The data show roughly 320,000 distinct CDR3 sequences, with over 8.5% seen just once and 2.5% to 4% held by the top ten. Specimen: CD4+ T cells sorted from PBMCs, collected 45 days after the yellow fever booster vaccination. This receptor was obtained from a man aged 18 to 35 who received the YFV17D yellow fever vaccine. The J gene is TRBJ2-3, the V gene TRBV6-1, with D possibly being TRBD1 (5 bases). CDR3 in amino acids: CASSERGADTQYF. Written as DNA, the CDR3 is TGTGCCAGCAGTGAAAGGGGTGCCGATACGCAGTATTTT.